Below, 23 T cell receptor beta chains from the same sample are listed, as sequenced in a study of cytomegalovirus exposure and HLA in healthy donors. The PCR made use of 60 Vbeta and 13 Jbeta primers. Sequenced by immunoSEQ multiplex PCR; TCRdb stores in-frame clones only, minus some. The data contain approximately 220,000 clones, nearly 80% of them seen just once; the ten biggest clones take up around 2%. The sequenced material came from PBMCs. Receptors were obtained from a man aged 18 to 30 in good health and CMV-seronegative.

The J gene is TRBJ1-2, the V gene TRBV10-3; D gene ambiguous. CDR3 length: 13 residues. Germline V gives CDR1 ENHRY, CDR2 SYGVKD. V lost 0 bases to trimming and J lost 5 bases, with 7 bases between them. This CDR3 is CAISESGPYGYTF. CDR3 coding DNA: TGTGCCATCAGTGAGTCGGGCCCTTATGGCTACACCTTC.

The CDR3 DNA is TGTGCCAGCAGCGAAGCTCGAGCTAACTATGGCTACACCTTC. As protein: CASSEARANYGYTF. The V call is TRBV11-3, the J call TRBJ1-2; no firm D call. This CDR3 has 14 residues. From germline, CDR1 is SGHNT and CDR2 YENEEA. V lost 5 bases to trimming and J lost 0 bases, with 10 bases between them. Combining the CDR3 with reference TRBV11-3 and TRBJ1-2 gives the whole variable domain EAGVVQSPRYKIIEKKQPVAFWCNPISGHNTLYWYLQNLGQGPELLIRYENEEAVDDSQLPKDRFSAERLKGVDSTLKIQPAELGDSAVYLCASSEARANYGYTFGSGTRLTVV.

The chain is built from TRBV19 and TRBJ1-2; D is uncertain. The CDR3 sequence is 12 residues long. Deletions cut 6 bases from V and 0 bases from J, with 5 bases between. Looked up from germline, CDR1 is LNHDA and CDR2 is SQIVND (reference sequence). CDR3 DNA: TGTGCCAGTAGGACAACTAACTATGGCTACACCTTC. As protein: CASRTTNYGYTF. The full variable domain, its missing parts supplied by reference TRBV19 and TRBJ1-2, is DGGITQSPKYLFRKEGQNVTLSCEQNLNHDAMYWYRQDPGQGLRLIYYSQIVNDFQKGDIAEGYSVSREKKESFPLTVTSAQKNPTAFYLCASRTTNYGYTFGSGTRLTVV.

The V call is TRBV7-3, the J call TRBJ2-4, with a weak D call TRBD2 (5 bases). Trimming shortened V by 7 bases and J by 8 bases, and 18 bases separated the two germline ends. The CDR3 is 14 residues long. Germline CDR1 and CDR2: SGHTA and FQGTGA. The CDR3: CASKAGPQEDIQYF. The DNA for the CDR3 is TGTGCCAGCAAAGCCGGGCCCCAGGAGGACATTCAGTACTTC.

The chain recombines TRBV19 with TRBJ2-7; 8 positions match TRBD2. V trimming: 3 bases; J trimming: 6 bases; junction bases outside the gene matches: 4. Germline V gene data show CDR1 as LNHDA and CDR2 as SQIVND (reference sequence). The CDR3 has 13 residues. CDR3 bases: TGTGCCAGTAGTATCAAGCGGGAGCGCGAGCAGTACTTC. Translation: CASSIKREREQYF.

This clone was detected only once. V usage is TRBV7-3 and J usage is TRBJ1-2, with 9 bases aligning to TRBD1. The CDR3 contains 14 residues. J was trimmed by 6 bases and V by 4 bases; bases with no gene match: 6. CDR1 and CDR2 (germline): SGHTA, FQGTGA. CDR3 nucleotides: TGTGCCAGCAGCTCGGGACAGGGAGTAGATGGCTACACCTTC. Residues: CASSSGQGVDGYTF.

This chain joins TRBV6-1 and TRBJ2-2; a weak D match, TRBD2 (6 bases). The CDR3 totals 13 residues. CDR1 MNHNS and CDR2 SASEGT come from the germline V gene. Trimming removed 4 bases from V and 8 bases from J, with 11 bases in between. The CDR3: CASSAGLVGELFF. In DNA, the CDR3 is TGTGCCAGCAGTGCGGGACTGGTGGGGGAGCTGTTTTTT.

V and J are TRBV6-4 and TRBJ1-6, with 7 nucleotides matching TRBD1. The CDR3 sequence is 18 residues long. CDR1 and CDR2 from the germline V gene are MRHNA and SNTAGT. V lost 0 bases and J lost 7; bases outside the gene matches: 12. The DNA of the CDR3 is TGTGCCAGCAGTGACTCCGCGGGGACAGAAGTGAGAAATTCACCCCTCCACTTT. This sequence encodes CASSDSAGTEVRNSPLHF.

This chain joins TRBV28 and TRBJ2-7, with 7 bases that match TRBD2. Germline assignment: CDR1 MDHEN and CDR2 SYDVKM. The CDR3 runs 14 residues. Germline trimming cut 8 bases from V and 4 bases from J; bases unmatched to any gene: 11. The CDR3: CASRSGLVLYEQYF. The CDR3 DNA reads as TGTGCCAGCCGATCCGGACTAGTATTATACGAGCAGTACTTC.

This clone was observed a handful of times. This chain joins TRBV4-2 and TRBJ1-1; D is ambiguous. The CDR3 contains 14 residues. Germline V gene lookup returns CDR1 LGHNA and CDR2 YNFKEQ. Trimming took 0 bases from V and 2 from J, leaving 7 bases between them. This chain's CDR3 is CASSQDLANTEAFF. In DNA form, the CDR3 reads TGTGCCAGCAGCCAAGATTTGGCAAACACTGAAGCTTTCTTT.

The chain uses TRBV9 and TRBJ2-5; 10 bases align to TRBD2. The V gene end was trimmed by 3 bases and the J gene end by 5 bases; junction bases not matched to a gene: 4. Germline values: CDR1 SGDLS, CDR2 YYNGEE. This CDR3 is 14 amino acids long. The CDR3 loop is CASSEAGGLETQYF. CDR3 sequence (DNA): TGTGCCAGCAGCGAAGCGGGGGGGCTGGAGACCCAGTACTTC.

The CDR3, as DNA: TGTGCCAGCAGCTCTCCGGGCGGGAGCAGCACAGATACGCAGTATTTT. Translated: CASSSPGGSSTDTQYF. The rearrangement uses TRBV5-4 and TRBJ2-3; TRBD2 matches 7 bases. With V trimmed by 3 bases and J by 0 bases, 7 bases remained unmatched. This CDR3 has 16 residues. Germline values: CDR1 SGHNT, CDR2 YYREEE (reference sequence). The variable domain in full, with the rest retrieved from reference TRBV5-4 and TRBJ2-3, is ETGVTQSPTHLIKTRGQQVTLRCSSQSGHNTVSWYQQALGQGPQFIFQYYREEENGRGNFPPRFSGLQFPNYSSELNVNALELDDSALYLCASSSPGGSSTDTQYFGPGTRLTVL.

The V call is TRBV5-1, the J call TRBJ2-1, with a weak D call TRBD2 (6 bases). The CDR3 is 15 residues long. V was shortened by 0 bases and J by 3 bases, with 10 bases between the two germline ends. Germline V gene sequence: CDR1 SGHRS, CDR2 YFSETQ. The CDR3 sequence is CASSLDGGVYNEQFF. As DNA, the CDR3 is TGCGCCAGCAGCTTGGACGGGGGAGTCTACAATGAGCAGTTCTTC.

The chain has TRBV7-2 and TRBJ2-7; TRBD1 agrees at 7 bases. Losses at the gene ends were 5 bases for V and 1 base for J; bases not matched to a gene: 5. CDR1 SGHTA and CDR2 FQGNSA come from the germline V gene. The CDR3 length is 14 residues. CDR3 sequence reads: CASSPGQESYEQYF. In nucleotides, the CDR3 is TGTGCCAGCAGCCCTGGACAGGAGTCCTACGAGCAGTACTTC.

The chain joins TRBV11-3 to TRBJ1-1; maybe TRBD1 (6 bases). The CDR3 spans 14 residues. Trimming took 5 bases from V and 7 from J, leaving 17 bases between them. Germline CDR1 and CDR2: SGHNT and YENEEA. CDR3 nucleotides: TGTGCCAGCAGCCCCTCCACAGGGTCGGGTGAAGCTTTCTTT. This codes for CASSPSTGSGEAFF.

This chain joins TRBV9 and TRBJ2-1; 10 nucleotides agree with TRBD2. CDR3 length equals 15 residues. Trimming cost V 3 bases and J 4 bases; bases outside gene matches: 4. Germline CDR1 and CDR2: SGDLS and YYNGEE. The CDR3 DNA follows: TGTGCCAGCAGCGCTAGCGGGGGTACGTACAATGAGCAGTTCTTC. Amino acids: CASSASGGTYNEQFF.

The V and J genes are TRBV5-1 and TRBJ2-5, with D possibly TRBD1 on 6 matching bases. The end of the DNA aligns better with TRBJ2-7, so the J call may be wrong. The CDR3 has 16 amino acids. Germline values: CDR1 SGHRS, CDR2 YFSETQ. CDR3 sequence reads: CASSPSRETGSYEQYF. CDR3 DNA: TGCGCCAGCAGCCCCTCCCGAGAGACAGGCTCCTACGAGCAGTACTTC.

The rearrangement uses TRBV6-4 and TRBJ2-1; D call uncertain. This CDR3 comprises 17 residues. With 5 bases removed from V and 4 bases from J, the gap between germline ends came to 21 bases. Germline CDR1 is MRHNA and CDR2 is SNTAGT. CDR3: CASSPNSLSSTYNEQFF. Here the CDR3 DNA reads TGTGCCAGCAGTCCGAATTCACTGTCCTCTACTTACAATGAGCAGTTCTTC.

The V call is TRBV21-1, the J call TRBJ1-1. TRBV21-1 is described as a pseudogene. The CDR3 is 14 residues long. The CDR3 is CASSVAAMNTEAFF. CDR3 in DNA: TGTGCCAGCAGCGTGGCGGCTATGAACACTGAAGCTTTCTTT.

This clone was recorded many times. V and J are TRBV4-2 and TRBJ2-5; 10 nucleotides line up with TRBD1. Trimming removed 1 base from V and 4 bases from J; junction bases left unmatched: 0. The CDR3 is 14 amino acids. The V gene's germline CDR1 is LGHNA and CDR2 YNFKEQ. The CDR3 nucleotides are TGTGCCAGCAGCCAAGGGACAGGGGGAGAGACCCAGTACTTC. Its protein product is CASSQGTGGETQYF.

The chain links TRBV2 to TRBJ2-1; 8 bases agree with TRBD2. From germline, CDR1 is SNHLY and CDR2 FYNNEI. V was clipped by 6 bases and J by 9 bases; unmatched bases: 10. The CDR3 contains 14 residues. The CDR3 loop reads CASSLRTSRSEQFF. CDR3 DNA sequence: TGTGCCAGCAGCCTCCGGACTAGCCGGAGTGAGCAGTTCTTC.

The J gene is TRBJ2-2, the V gene TRBV11-2; 10 bases are shared with TRBD2. In germline, CDR1 is SGHAT, CDR2 FQNNGV. V lost 3 bases to trimming and J lost 1 base; unmatched junction nucleotides: 5. The length of the CDR3 is 17 residues. CDR3 in DNA: TGTGCCAGCAGCTTGCAGCGGGAGGGGAAGAACACCGGGGAGCTGTTTTTT. Amino acid sequence: CASSLQREGKNTGELFF.

The gene calls are TRBV9 and TRBJ2-7; 10 positions match TRBD2. This CDR3 is built from 14 residues. The J segment lost 4 bases and the V segment lost 3 bases, leaving 4 bases of the junction unmatched. Germline CDR1 is SGDLS and CDR2 is YYNGEE. DNA for the CDR3: TGTGCCAGCAGCGCGGGACTAGCGTCGTACGAGCAGTACTTC. Translated: CASSAGLASYEQYF. Full variable domain (outside the CDR3, taken from reference TRBV9 and TRBJ2-7): DSGVTQTPKHLITATGQRVTLRCSPRSGDLSVYWYQQSLDQGLQFLIQYYNGEERAKGNILERFSAQQFPDLHSELNLSSLELGDSALYFCASSAGLASYEQYFGPGTRLTVT.